This T cell receptor (beta chain) originates from a study of T-cell reconstitution after alpha-beta-depleted transplantation in children (dated by TCRdb to about 2016). At the level of the whole study: T-cell immune reconstitution after TCRalphabeta/CD19-depleted allogeneic hematopoietic cell transplantation in children was quantitatively tracked in the study by means of TCR repertoire profiling.

This clonotype was counted between two and nine times. The target of this receptor is not known. Base qualities are not at hand, and no much larger clone is one base apart. At the junction V is shortened by 0 bases and J by 3 bases, with 8 bases in between. The germline V gene yields SGHTA for CDR1 and FQGNSA for CDR2. Taken from cysteine to phenylalanine, the CDR3 has 14 residues. The sequence is cut down to CDR3 DNA, 42 bases in frame from base 1. Libraries were built with PCR. Data came from an Illumina HiSeq 2500. To normalize quantification of the TCRbeta repertoire, the TCR libraries were built with molecular barcoding that relied on unique molecular identifiers. The public sequencing data were trimmed at Q25 with fastp and processed into clonotypes with MiXCR by TCRdb, which kept only in-frame beta chains. Here each entry gathers all rows of one CDR3 protein and keeps the most common genes and DNA. Within this sample are 400,000 to 500,000 distinct CDR3 sequences, with roughly 10% of them counted one time only. About 5% of the sample is held by the ten biggest clonotypes.

This sample comprised PBMCs from the stem cell graft donor, obtained from the stem cell graft. The sequence came from a human donor who donated a stem cell graft to a child with acute myeloid leukemia. The receptor chain draws on TRBV7-2 and TRBJ1-1; no D gene can be assigned with confidence. For the CDR3, the sequence is CASSLAVAYTEAFF. The DNA sequence reads TGTGCCAGCAGCTTAGCCGTGGCTTACACTGAAGCTTTCTTT.